A selection of T cell receptor beta chains follows, all from one sample in a study of human thymus T cells. Sequenced by immunoSEQ multiplex PCR; TCRdb stores in-frame clones only, minus some. The sample has some 40,000 clones, 94% seen once; the top ten hold about 0.13%. Source material: blood. These receptor sequences come from a boy younger than two with a congenital heart defect but otherwise immunologically healthy. Both conserved end residues are part of each CDR3. The D gene is left open where the match is weak. For some rows the clone size is stated as once, few or many, or as a class when expanded; others skip it.

clone_size: NA; v_call: TRBV5-4; j_call: TRBJ1-2; d_call: TRBD1; cdr3_aa: CASSLGQGNYGYTF; cdr3_nt: TGTGCCAGCAGCTTGGGACAGGGAAACTATGGCTACACCTTC
clone_size: NA; v_call: TRBV7-4; j_call: TRBJ1-2; d_call: TRBD1; cdr3_aa: CASSLAGQNYPHNYGYTF; cdr3_nt: TGTGCCAGCAGCTTGGCGGGACAGAACTATCCCCATAACTATGGCTACACCTTC
clone_size: once; v_call: TRBV9; j_call: TRBJ1-1; d_call: NA; cdr3_aa: CASSVNWGTEAFF; cdr3_nt: TGTGCCAGCAGCGTTAACTGGGGGACTGAAGCTTTCTTT
clone_size: once; v_call: TRBV6-6; j_call: TRBJ2-5; d_call: NA; cdr3_aa: CASSYSEAGGSGTQYF; cdr3_nt: TGTGCCAGCAGTTACTCAGAGGCAGGAGGCTCGGGGACCCAGTACTTC
clone_size: NA; v_call: TRBV30; j_call: TRBJ2-1; d_call: TRBD2; cdr3_aa: CASAGTSKSANEQFF; cdr3_nt: TGTGCCTCCGCCGGGACTAGTAAATCGGCAAATGAGCAGTTCTTC
clone_size: NA; v_call: TRBV7-3; j_call: TRBJ2-7; d_call: NA; cdr3_aa: CASTPKGPSAYYEQYF; cdr3_nt: TGTGCCAGCACCCCTAAGGGCCCTAGCGCCTACTACGAGCAGTACTTC
clone_size: NA; v_call: TRBV9; j_call: TRBJ2-1; d_call: NA; cdr3_aa: CASSVGDPVGYNEQFF; cdr3_nt: TGTGCCAGCAGCGTAGGGGACCCGGTAGGGTACAATGAGCAGTTCTTC
clone_size: NA; v_call: TRBV2; j_call: TRBJ2-7; d_call: NA; cdr3_aa: CASSESGLAYEQYF; cdr3_nt: TGTGCCAGCAGTGAAAGTGGGCTAGCATACGAGCAGTACTTC
clone_size: NA; v_call: TRBV28; j_call: TRBJ1-2; d_call: NA; cdr3_aa: CASSRTRARGYTF; cdr3_nt: TGTGCCAGCAGCCGTACCCGGGCGCGGGGCTACACCTTC
clone_size: few; v_call: TRBV5-4; j_call: TRBJ1-4; d_call: NA; cdr3_aa: CASSLSRNEKLFF; cdr3_nt: TGTGCCAGCAGCTTGAGCAGGAATGAAAAACTGTTTTTT
clone_size: NA; v_call: TRBV29-1; j_call: TRBJ1-2; d_call: NA; cdr3_aa: CSVEEGREMRGYTF; cdr3_nt: TGCAGCGTTGAAGAAGGCCGGGAAATGAGGGGCTACACCTTC
clone_size: once; v_call: TRBV10-1; j_call: TRBJ2-5; d_call: NA; cdr3_aa: CASPEEGEGETQYF; cdr3_nt: TGCGCCAGCCCCGAGGAGGGGGAGGGCGAGACCCAGTACTTC
clone_size: NA; v_call: TRBV28; j_call: TRBJ1-1; d_call: NA; cdr3_aa: CASRMDADTEAFF; cdr3_nt: TGTGCCAGCAGAATGGACGCGGACACTGAAGCTTTCTTT
clone_size: NA; v_call: TRBV19; j_call: TRBJ2-5; d_call: NA; cdr3_aa: CASSITGNRGETQYF; cdr3_nt: TGTGCCAGTAGTATAACCGGGAATCGAGGAGAGACCCAGTACTTC
clone_size: once; v_call: TRBV13; j_call: TRBJ2-3; d_call: TRBD2; cdr3_aa: CASSASGGATDTQYF; cdr3_nt: TGTGCCAGCAGCGCGAGCGGGGGGGCAACAGATACGCAGTATTTT
clone_size: NA; v_call: TRBV6-7; j_call: TRBJ1-5; d_call: NA; cdr3_aa: CASSFREGNQPQHF; cdr3_nt: TGTGCCAGCAGTTTCAGGGAGGGCAATCAGCCCCAGCATTTT
clone_size: NA; v_call: TRBV5-6; j_call: TRBJ2-3; d_call: NA; cdr3_aa: CASSGTSTDTQYF; cdr3_nt: TGTGCCAGCAGCGGGACTAGCACAGATACGCAGTATTTT
clone_size: few; v_call: TRBV27; j_call: TRBJ1-5; d_call: NA; cdr3_aa: CASSLQGNQPQHF; cdr3_nt: TGTGCCAGCAGTTTACAGGGCAATCAGCCCCAGCATTTT
clone_size: NA; v_call: TRBV6-4; j_call: TRBJ1-6; d_call: NA; cdr3_aa: CASTQGLNTYNSPLHF; cdr3_nt: TGTGCCAGCACTCAGGGGCTGAACACCTATAATTCACCCCTCCACTTT
clone_size: NA; v_call: TRBV7-3; j_call: TRBJ2-6; d_call: TRBD1; cdr3_aa: CASSRQGSGANVLTF; cdr3_nt: TGTGCCAGCAGCCGACAGGGATCTGGGGCCAACGTCCTGACTTTC
clone_size: NA; v_call: TRBV4-1; j_call: TRBJ2-5; d_call: TRBD2; cdr3_aa: CASSQTGTSGAQYF; cdr3_nt: TGCGCCAGCAGCCAGACTGGGACTAGCGGGGCCCAGTACTTC
clone_size: NA; v_call: TRBV5-1; j_call: TRBJ2-3; d_call: TRBD1; cdr3_aa: CASSPGQATDTQYF; cdr3_nt: TGCGCCAGCAGCCCGGGACAGGCCACAGATACGCAGTATTTT
clone_size: NA; v_call: TRBV10-2; j_call: TRBJ2-7; d_call: TRBD1; cdr3_aa: CATRDRAYEQYF; cdr3_nt: TGCGCCACCAGGGACAGAGCCTACGAGCAGTACTTC
clone_size: NA; v_call: TRBV15; j_call: TRBJ2-3; d_call: NA; cdr3_aa: CATSRADPGDTQYF; cdr3_nt: TGTGCCACCAGCAGAGCCGATCCGGGAGATACGCAGTATTTT
clone_size: NA; v_call: TRBV5-1; j_call: TRBJ2-2; d_call: NA; cdr3_aa: CASRIIAGNTGELFF; cdr3_nt: TGCGCCAGCAGAATAATCGCGGGGAACACCGGGGAGCTGTTTTTT
clone_size: NA; v_call: TRBV7-2; j_call: TRBJ2-5; d_call: NA; cdr3_aa: CASSFGGGQETQYF; cdr3_nt: TGTGCCAGCAGCTTCGGTGGGGGGCAAGAGACCCAGTACTTC